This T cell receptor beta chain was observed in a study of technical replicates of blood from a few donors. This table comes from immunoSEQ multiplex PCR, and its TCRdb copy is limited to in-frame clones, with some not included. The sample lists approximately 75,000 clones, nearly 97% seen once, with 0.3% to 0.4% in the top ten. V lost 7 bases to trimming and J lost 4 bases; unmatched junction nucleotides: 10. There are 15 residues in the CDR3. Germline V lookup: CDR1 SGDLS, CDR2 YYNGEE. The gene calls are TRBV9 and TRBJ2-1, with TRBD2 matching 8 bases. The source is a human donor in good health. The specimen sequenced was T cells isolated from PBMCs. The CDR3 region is CASSGGQREYNEQFF. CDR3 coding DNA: TGTGCCAGCTCAGGTGGCCAGCGGGAGTACAATGAGCAGTTCTTC.